This is a list of T cell receptor beta chains from one sample in a study of blood T cells in healthy people across ages. TCRdb ran MiXCR on the 5' RACE reads and lists one entry per CDR3 protein. Here the sample spans about 800,000 distinct CDR3 sequences, around 25% being singletons. The sample also formed part of further work on T cells of mothers and their children.

Material for sequencing was blood. The receptors were gathered from a boy aged 5-17 years in good health. Both conserved end residues are part of each CDR3. D genes are given only for firm matches. Expanded clones are given a class, and other clones once, few, many or no size at all.

v_call	d_call	clone_size	j_call	cdr3_nt	cdr3_aa
TRBV6-6	.	.	TRBJ1-1	TGTGCCAGCAGTTATATCGCTCAAGTGGAGGCTTTCTTT	CASSYIAQVEAFF
TRBV29-1	TRBD2	.	TRBJ2-5	TGCAGCGTCCTAGCGGAGTACCAAGAGACCCAGTACTTC	CSVLAEYQETQYF
TRBV7-9	.	few	TRBJ1-1	TGTGCCAGCAGCCCCGGGGGAGGTGAAGCTTTCTTT	CASSPGGGEAFF
TRBV5-1	.	.	TRBJ2-1	TGCGCCAGCAGCTTGGTCCCGGGCCAGGGGAATGAGCAGTTCTTC	CASSLVPGQGNEQFF
TRBV7-8	.	few	TRBJ2-5	TGTGCCAGCAGCGTACGGGGGCCCATCATGCAAGAGACCCAGTACTTC	CASSVRGPIMQETQYF
TRBV28	.	.	TRBJ2-6	TGTGCCAGCAGTTTCACGGGTGCGGGGGCCAACGTCCTGACTTTC	CASSFTGAGANVLTF
TRBV12-3/TRBV12-4	TRBD2	few	TRBJ2-2	TGTGCCAGCAGTGGGCGACTAGCGGGAAACACCGGGGAGCTGTTTTTT	CASSGRLAGNTGELFF
TRBV7-3	.	few	TRBJ1-3	TGCGCCAGCAGCTTATACGCGGGAGCGGCTGGAAACACCATATATTTT	CASSLYAGAAGNTIYF
TRBV2	TRBD2	.	TRBJ2-4	TGTGCCAGCAGTGGACTAGCGGGAGTTTATGAGTCGGCCAAAAACATTCAGTACTTC	CASSGLAGVYESAKNIQYF
TRBV29-1	TRBD1	few	TRBJ2-7	TGCAGCGTTGGACAGGGGATCCACGAGCAGTACTTC	CSVGQGIHEQYF
TRBV18	.	.	TRBJ2-5	TGTGCCAGCTCACCAATAGGGAGCAGAGAGACCCAGTACTTC	CASSPIGSRETQYF
TRBV3-1	.	once	TRBJ2-2	TGTGCCAGCAGCCAAGGGTATGCGAACACCGGGGAGCTGTTTTTT	CASSQGYANTGELFF
TRBV20-1	.	.	TRBJ1-1	TGCAGTGCTAGACCTTATAACCCGGGGATGAACACTGAAGCTTTCTTT	CSARPYNPGMNTEAFF
TRBV12-3/TRBV12-4	TRBD1	.	TRBJ2-7	TGTGCCAGCAGTTTAAGTAGGGGGCTCTCCTACGAGCAGTACTTC	CASSLSRGLSYEQYF
TRBV20-1	.	.	TRBJ2-5	TGCAGTGCTAGAGCGGCCGGGGAGACCCAGTACTTC	CSARAAGETQYF
TRBV5-1	TRBD2	few	TRBJ2-7	TGCGCCAGCAGCCCGGGGGAGGGCATAGGAGAAGAGCAGTACTTC	CASSPGEGIGEEQYF
TRBV10-3	.	.	TRBJ2-7	TGTGCCATCAGTGGCCCTAGCCTGGGGGTAGGCGAGCAGTACTTC	CAISGPSLGVGEQYF
TRBV20-1	.	few	TRBJ1-2	TGCAGTGCTACGGGTACGGCCCACTATGGCTACACCTTC	CSATGTAHYGYTF
TRBV27	.	few	TRBJ2-7	TGTGCCAGCAGTTTATCGAGGGGGACCTCCTACGAGCAGTACTTC	CASSLSRGTSYEQYF
TRBV21-1	.	few	TRBJ2-5	TGTGCCAGCAGCAAAAGACGGGGGCAGGGGGCGGTTTGGTCAGAGACCCAGTACTTC	CASSKRRGQGAVWSETQYF
TRBV20-1	.	.	TRBJ2-7	TGCAGTGCTAGAGATACGACAAGCCTCTACGAGCAGTACTTC	CSARDTTSLYEQYF
TRBV9	.	.	TRBJ1-4	TGTGCCAGCAGCGTAGCTAAAGGGAAAGGCGAAAAACTGTTTTTT	CASSVAKGKGEKLFF
TRBV7-9	.	.	TRBJ1-6	TGTGCCAGCAGCAAAGTACAGGGAATGAGTTCACCCCTCCACTTT	CASSKVQGMSSPLHF
TRBV4-1	.	.	TRBJ2-7	TGCGCCAGCAGCCAAGATATTGTGGGGCTCGAGCAGTACTTC	CASSQDIVGLEQYF
TRBV29-1	.	.	TRBJ1-2	TGCAGCGTCGAGGGGAGGGGTCCTGACAGTGATATCTATGGCTACACCTTC	CSVEGRGPDSDIYGYTF
TRBV7-8	.	few	TRBJ2-7	TGTGCCAGCAGCCAAAGAGGGGGTAACTACGAGCAGTACTTC	CASSQRGGNYEQYF
TRBV9	TRBD1	.	TRBJ1-2	TGTGCCAGCAGCGTAGGACAGGGTGGCTATGGCTACACCTTC	CASSVGQGGYGYTF
TRBV6-5	TRBD2	.	TRBJ2-7	TGTGCCAGCAGTTACTCCGGTCCGGGGGGTACCTACGAGCAGTACTTC	CASSYSGPGGTYEQYF
TRBV24-1	TRBD1	.	TRBJ1-2	TGTGCCACCAGTGGAGGACAGGGGATTTACGGCTACACCTTC	CATSGGQGIYGYTF
TRBV19	.	once	TRBJ2-5	TGTGCCAGTAGTATTTACGGGGGCGCGGGGCAAGAGACCCAGTACTTC	CASSIYGGAGQETQYF
TRBV29-1	TRBD2	.	TRBJ2-3	TGCAGCGTTGTAGGGAGGGCTTCAGATACGCAGTATTTT	CSVVGRASDTQYF
TRBV20-1	TRBD1	few	TRBJ1-3	TGCAGTGCTATCTCCTGGGACAGGGCTGGAAACACCATATATTTT	CSAISWDRAGNTIYF
TRBV5-6	.	.	TRBJ2-1	TGTGCCAGCAGCCCGGTGACGTCGGGGCCCCATGAGCAGTTCTTC	CASSPVTSGPHEQFF
TRBV28	.	few	TRBJ1-6	TGTGCCAGCAGTTTAGAAGGTCCCGGGGGAGGTTCACCCCTCCACTTT	CASSLEGPGGGSPLHF
TRBV20-1	TRBD2	few	TRBJ2-3	TGCAGTGCTAGAGAATCCGGCGGGAGGGCCATCGCAGATACGCAGTATTTT	CSARESGGRAIADTQYF
TRBV9	.	.	TRBJ2-2	TGTGCCAGCAGCGTATTAGAGAACACCGGGGAGCTGTTTTTT	CASSVLENTGELFF
TRBV28	.	.	TRBJ2-1	TGTGCCAGCAGCGGAACCCTAGGGGGGGGGACTAACAATGAGCAGTTCTTC	CASSGTLGGGTNNEQFF
TRBV5-5	.	.	TRBJ2-1	TGTGCCAGCAGCTTGGTGACCGTATACAATGAGCAGTTCTTC	CASSLVTVYNEQFF
TRBV7-9	TRBD2	.	TRBJ2-3	TGTGCCAGCAGCGTCCTAGCGGGGGGGTCAGATACGCAGTATTTT	CASSVLAGGSDTQYF
TRBV28	.	.	TRBJ2-4	TGTGCCAGCAGTCGAATGAACATTCAGTACTTC	CASSRMNIQYF
TRBV5-4	.	few	TRBJ2-4	TGTGCCAGCAGTTCGGGGTGGGACTTAGCCAAAAACATTCAGTACTTC	CASSSGWDLAKNIQYF
TRBV27	.	once	TRBJ2-1	TGTGCCAGCAGTCCGCGGGGCCAGGGACCCGGGGGCTACAATGAGCAGTTCTTC	CASSPRGQGPGGYNEQFF
TRBV12-3/TRBV12-4	.	.	TRBJ1-1	TGTGCCAGCAGTCACATCCGGGACCTCAGAACGACTGAAGCTTTCTTT	CASSHIRDLRTTEAFF
TRBV3-1	.	.	TRBJ2-1	TGTGCCAGCAGCCAACTATCATACGGTGAGCAGTTCTTC	CASSQLSYGEQFF
TRBV20-1	.	.	TRBJ2-7	TGCAGTACTAGGACGCAGGGGCTTGACTACGAGCAGTACTTC	CSTRTQGLDYEQYF